The T cell receptor beta chain described here comes from a study of OX40 agonist ivuxolimab in advanced cancers. Enrollment shut out patients with autoimmune disease history or systemic immunosuppression. V gave up 8 bases and J gave up 8 bases, with 15 bases separating them. This CDR3 region has 13 residues. Germline-derived CDR1 and CDR2 are LNHDA and SQIVND (reference sequence). Assay: immunoSEQ multiplex PCR; the TCRdb copy retains only in-frame clones and omits some. The table lists roughly 77,000 clones, 65% to 85% of them singletons. This receptor was identified in an adult with an advanced solid tumor such as melanoma, head and neck, liver or kidney cancer. The sample here was CD4+ or CD8+ T cells sorted from blood, taken in a trial of the OX40 agonist ivuxolimab. The chain recombines TRBV19 with TRBJ1-4, with a possible D match to TRBD1 (5 bases). The CDR3 DNA is TGTGCCAGTGGGGACGGGGTTCGCGAAAAACTGTTTTTT. Translated, it gives CASGDGVREKLFF.